These T cell receptor beta chains were read from a single sample in a study of blood T cell repertoires in COVID-19. Sequencing used immunoSEQ multiplex PCR; TCRdb keeps in-frame clones, though not all of them. The table lists about 270,000 clones, roughly nine tenths of them singletons, with under 3% in the top ten. Material: PBMCs or T cells enriched from blood (not recorded which). The receptor source for this set is a woman between 18 and 30 years old who had recovered from COVID-19. CDR3s include the opening cysteine and the closing phenylalanine or tryptophan. Each record gives: CDR3 DNA, CDR3 protein, D gene, V gene, J gene, clone size. D genes are given only for firm matches. The size of a clone is reported for some rows only, either as once, few or many, or as a class for expanded clones.

CDR3 DNA: TGTGCCAGCAGTGAAGGGACTAGCGGGGGGGAGCAGTTCTTC
CDR3 protein: CASSEGTSGGEQFF
D gene: TRBD2
V gene: TRBV6-4
J gene: TRBJ2-1
clone size: few

CDR3 DNA: TGTGCCAGCAGTCGCCCGTTACTAGAGACCCAGTACTTC
CDR3 protein: CASSRPLLETQYF
D gene: NA
V gene: TRBV2
J gene: TRBJ2-5
clone size: NA

CDR3 DNA: TGTGCCAGCAGTGCACAGGGGGGCTCCTACAATGAGCAGTTCTTC
CDR3 protein: CASSAQGGSYNEQFF
D gene: TRBD1
V gene: TRBV2
J gene: TRBJ2-1
clone size: NA

CDR3 DNA: TGTGCCAGCAGGACAGGGTACCCAGGGGGCACTGAAGCTTTCTTT
CDR3 protein: CASRTGYPGGTEAFF
D gene: TRBD1
V gene: TRBV13
J gene: TRBJ1-1
clone size: NA

CDR3 DNA: TGTGCCATCAGTTCCTTACAGGGTTATCAGCCCCAGCATTTT
CDR3 protein: CAISSLQGYQPQHF
D gene: NA
V gene: TRBV10-3
J gene: TRBJ1-5
clone size: NA

CDR3 DNA: TGCAGCGTTGTGGTACTCTCCTACGAGCAGTACTTC
CDR3 protein: CSVVVLSYEQYF
D gene: NA
V gene: TRBV29-1
J gene: TRBJ2-7
clone size: NA

CDR3 DNA: TGTGCCAGCAGCCAGACGGACAGGGGCGTTGGCTACACCTTC
CDR3 protein: CASSQTDRGVGYTF
D gene: TRBD1
V gene: TRBV28
J gene: TRBJ1-2
clone size: NA

CDR3 DNA: TGTGCCAGCAGGCAGGTTTATGGCTACACCTTC
CDR3 protein: CASRQVYGYTF
D gene: NA
V gene: TRBV2
J gene: TRBJ1-2
clone size: NA

CDR3 DNA: TGTGCCAGCAGCGTAGACGGACAGGAGAACACTGAAGCTTTCTTT
CDR3 protein: CASSVDGQENTEAFF
D gene: TRBD1
V gene: TRBV9
J gene: TRBJ1-1
clone size: NA

CDR3 DNA: TGTGCCAGCAGCTTAAGTAACAGTCTATTAATGCGTGGCTACACCTTC
CDR3 protein: CASSLSNSLLMRGYTF
D gene: NA
V gene: TRBV7-2
J gene: TRBJ1-2
clone size: NA

CDR3 DNA: TGTGCCAGCAGTGAAGCGCGTAAGGGGACAGGGGGCTCCGAGCAGTACTTC
CDR3 protein: CASSEARKGTGGSEQYF
D gene: TRBD1
V gene: TRBV2
J gene: TRBJ2-7
clone size: few

CDR3 DNA: TGTGCCAGCAGTTTGGGACAGACCTACGAGCAGTACTTC
CDR3 protein: CASSLGQTYEQYF
D gene: TRBD1
V gene: TRBV12-3/TRBV12-4
J gene: TRBJ2-7
clone size: NA

CDR3 DNA: TGTGCCTGGATGTTACCAAGGACGACCGGGATCTATGGCTACACCTTC
CDR3 protein: CAWMLPRTTGIYGYTF
D gene: NA
V gene: TRBV30
J gene: TRBJ1-2
clone size: NA

CDR3 DNA: TGTGCCAGCAGGACAAGAGCTAACTATGGCTACACCTTC
CDR3 protein: CASRTRANYGYTF
D gene: NA
V gene: TRBV12-3/TRBV12-4
J gene: TRBJ1-2
clone size: NA

CDR3 DNA: TGTGCCAGCAGCCTCGTTCCAGACACTGAAGCTTTCTTT
CDR3 protein: CASSLVPDTEAFF
D gene: NA
V gene: TRBV14
J gene: TRBJ1-1
clone size: NA

CDR3 DNA: TGTGCCAGCAGGGCTAGCGGGGGGGCGGTAGATACGCAGTATTTT
CDR3 protein: CASRASGGAVDTQYF
D gene: TRBD2
V gene: TRBV6-5
J gene: TRBJ2-3
clone size: NA

CDR3 DNA: TGTGCCAGCAGCTCCGGGACAGGACCCTCTGGAAACACCATATATTTT
CDR3 protein: CASSSGTGPSGNTIYF
D gene: TRBD1
V gene: TRBV7-9
J gene: TRBJ1-3
clone size: NA

CDR3 DNA: TGTGCCACCAGCAGACAGGGTAACGTCTATGGCTACACCTTC
CDR3 protein: CATSRQGNVYGYTF
D gene: NA
V gene: TRBV15
J gene: TRBJ1-2
clone size: once

CDR3 DNA: TGTGCCAGTAGTCCGCCGGGACAGAGGAAAGTGAACACTGAAGCTTTCTTT
CDR3 protein: CASSPPGQRKVNTEAFF
D gene: TRBD1
V gene: TRBV19
J gene: TRBJ1-1
clone size: NA

CDR3 DNA: TGTGCCAGCAGAGGCCCTAGTTCCGAGCAGTACTTC
CDR3 protein: CASRGPSSEQYF
D gene: NA
V gene: TRBV12-3/TRBV12-4
J gene: TRBJ2-7
clone size: NA

CDR3 DNA: TGTGCCACCAGCAGAGTCGTGGCTAGCGGCCTCAATGAGCAGTTCTTC
CDR3 protein: CATSRVVASGLNEQFF
D gene: TRBD2
V gene: TRBV15
J gene: TRBJ2-1
clone size: NA

CDR3 DNA: TGTGCCAGCAGCTTACCCGGGACAGCCAAGTCCAATGAGCAGTTCTTC
CDR3 protein: CASSLPGTAKSNEQFF
D gene: TRBD1
V gene: TRBV5-4
J gene: TRBJ2-1
clone size: NA

CDR3 DNA: TGCGCCAGCAGCCAAGAGGGAGACGGTAACTATGGCTACACCTTC
CDR3 protein: CASSQEGDGNYGYTF
D gene: NA
V gene: TRBV4-1
J gene: TRBJ1-2
clone size: NA

CDR3 DNA: TGTGCCACCAGTGAGGGACAGGGCTACACTGAAGCTTTCTTT
CDR3 protein: CATSEGQGYTEAFF
D gene: TRBD1
V gene: TRBV24-1
J gene: TRBJ1-1
clone size: NA

CDR3 DNA: TGTGCCAGTACCTACGGGACAGGGAGAAACTATGGCTACACCTTC
CDR3 protein: CASTYGTGRNYGYTF
D gene: TRBD1
V gene: TRBV19
J gene: TRBJ1-2
clone size: NA

CDR3 DNA: TGTGCCAGCAGCTTAGTTGTGACAGTGAACACTGAAGCTTTCTTT
CDR3 protein: CASSLVVTVNTEAFF
D gene: NA
V gene: TRBV13
J gene: TRBJ1-1
clone size: NA

CDR3 DNA: TGTGCCAGCAGCCTACTAGCTATGGGTGCTGAGCAGTACTTC
CDR3 protein: CASSLLAMGAEQYF
D gene: NA
V gene: TRBV3-1/TRBV3-2
J gene: TRBJ2-7
clone size: NA

CDR3 DNA: TGTGCCAGCTCAGCAGGGGGCGTAGTGTCACCCCTCCACTTT
CDR3 protein: CASSAGGVVSPLHF
D gene: TRBD1
V gene: TRBV18
J gene: TRBJ1-6
clone size: NA

CDR3 DNA: TGTGCCAGCAGTGAAACAGGGGCAGGGGATCTCTATGGCTACACCTTC
CDR3 protein: CASSETGAGDLYGYTF
D gene: TRBD1
V gene: TRBV2
J gene: TRBJ1-2
clone size: NA

CDR3 DNA: TGTGCCAGCACGGGACAGGGGAGGTACGAGCAGTACTTC
CDR3 protein: CASTGQGRYEQYF
D gene: NA
V gene: TRBV21-1
J gene: TRBJ2-7
clone size: NA

CDR3 DNA: TGTGCTAGTGGTTTGATGGACAGGAGCTATGGCTACACCTTC
CDR3 protein: CASGLMDRSYGYTF
D gene: TRBD1
V gene: TRBV12-5
J gene: TRBJ1-2
clone size: NA

CDR3 DNA: TGTGCCAGCAGCGGGAAGACAGGTTTGGTCTATGGCTACACCTTC
CDR3 protein: CASSGKTGLVYGYTF
D gene: NA
V gene: TRBV5-8
J gene: TRBJ1-2
clone size: NA

CDR3 DNA: TGTGCCAGCAGCCTGCTAGGGGCAGGGGGGTCGGTCACCGGGGAGCTGTTTTTT
CDR3 protein: CASSLLGAGGSVTGELFF
D gene: NA
V gene: TRBV9
J gene: TRBJ2-2
clone size: NA

CDR3 DNA: TGTGCTAGCAGCTTCACTAGCGGGAACGCGCAGTTCTTC
CDR3 protein: CASSFTSGNAQFF
D gene: TRBD2
V gene: TRBV7-7
J gene: TRBJ2-1
clone size: once

CDR3 DNA: TGTGCCATCAGTGAGTCCCGGGGCGGGGGTACAGATACGCAGTATTTT
CDR3 protein: CAISESRGGGTDTQYF
D gene: TRBD2
V gene: TRBV10-3
J gene: TRBJ2-3
clone size: NA

CDR3 DNA: TGCGCCAGCAGCCCTGTAGGGGGGGCTGCGACCGGGGAGCTGTTTTTT
CDR3 protein: CASSPVGGAATGELFF
D gene: NA
V gene: TRBV4-1
J gene: TRBJ2-2
clone size: NA

CDR3 DNA: TGTGCCAGCAGCTTGGACACAAATCAGCCCCAGCATTTT
CDR3 protein: CASSLDTNQPQHF
D gene: NA
V gene: TRBV5-5
J gene: TRBJ1-5
clone size: NA

CDR3 DNA: TGTGCCACCACCCGGACAGTTAATGCGGTTTTTGGCTACACCTTC
CDR3 protein: CATTRTVNAVFGYTF
D gene: NA
V gene: TRBV19
J gene: TRBJ1-2
clone size: NA

CDR3 DNA: TGTGCTAGTGGAGACCAGGGGTATTATGGCTACACCTTC
CDR3 protein: CASGDQGYYGYTF
D gene: NA
V gene: TRBV12-5
J gene: TRBJ1-2
clone size: NA

CDR3 DNA: TGTGCCAGCAGCGCGCTGGACAGAGGAAACACTGAAGCTTTCTTT
CDR3 protein: CASSALDRGNTEAFF
D gene: NA
V gene: TRBV28
J gene: TRBJ1-1
clone size: NA

CDR3 DNA: TGTGCCAGCAGACTCGCGCGGGACTCGGGAAACACCTTC
CDR3 protein: CASRLARDSGNTF
D gene: NA
V gene: TRBV12-3/TRBV12-4
J gene: TRBJ1-2
clone size: NA

CDR3 DNA: TGTGCCAGCAGTTTATCGACAGAGAACACTGAAGCTTTCTTT
CDR3 protein: CASSLSTENTEAFF
D gene: NA
V gene: TRBV27
J gene: TRBJ1-1
clone size: NA

CDR3 DNA: TGTGCCAGTAGCGTGACAGGGGTGGACTCTGGAAACACCATATATTTT
CDR3 protein: CASSVTGVDSGNTIYF
D gene: TRBD1
V gene: TRBV19
J gene: TRBJ1-3
clone size: NA

CDR3 DNA: TGTGCCAGCAGTTTAGCGGGGGGGTACAATGAGCAGTTCTTC
CDR3 protein: CASSLAGGYNEQFF
D gene: TRBD2
V gene: TRBV6-5
J gene: TRBJ2-1
clone size: NA

CDR3 DNA: TGTGCCTGGAGTGGGCGGGAGACCCAGTACTTC
CDR3 protein: CAWSGRETQYF
D gene: NA
V gene: TRBV30
J gene: TRBJ2-5
clone size: NA